A single sample is the source of the 5 T cell receptor beta chains below, sequenced in a study of response to subunit inactivated influenza vaccine. TCRdb passed the RT-PCR reads through MiXCR, listing each CDR3 protein once. The data hold some 500,000 distinct CDR3 sequences, with 25% observed a single time. This material consisted of CD4+ T cells sorted from PBMCs, taken about 5 days after vaccination. These receptors all stem from a man aged 50-60 years who received an inactivated influenza vaccine.

This clonotype came up a few times. The rearrangement joins TRBV20-1 to TRBJ2-3; no definite D call. CDR3 length: 15 residues. Germline CDR1 and CDR2: DFQATT and SNEGSKA (reference sequence). Trimming cost V 3 bases and J 1 base, with 14 bases left between them. In DNA form, the CDR3 reads TGCAGTGCTAGCCCCCCCCGCGGCGGCACAGATACGCAGTATTTT. The encoded protein is CSASPPRGGTDTQYF.

The sample holds a few counts of this clonotype. The chain carries TRBV12-3 or TRBV12-4 and TRBJ2-1; perhaps TRBD2 as D (5 bases). The V and J ends lost 2 bases and 15 bases respectively, with 11 bases between them. This CDR3 has 11 residues. The CDR3 DNA reads TGTGCCAGCAGTTTACGGGATCGGGCGTTCTTC. It yields the protein CASSLRDRAFF.

The V gene is TRBV20-1, the J gene TRBJ2-7; the D call may be TRBD1 or TRBD2 (5 bases each). Germline CDR1 reads DFQATT; CDR2 reads SNEGSKA (reference sequence). V shed 6 bases and J shed 5 bases, with 17 bases lying between them. There are 13 residues in the CDR3. CDR3 amino acids: CSAHRGPVNEQYF. In nucleotides, the CDR3 is TGCAGTGCCCACCGGGGACCGGTCAACGAGCAGTACTTC.

The table lists this clonotype with a count of one. This chain uses TRBV4-2 with TRBJ2-7; TRBD2 matches 7 bases. Trimming at V came to 0 bases and at J to 4 bases, leaving 9 bases not matched to a gene. Per germline, CDR1 LGHNA and CDR2 YNFKEQ. The CDR3 has 16 residues. The DNA of the CDR3 is TGTGCCAGCAGCCAAGAGGGGACCAGCGGGATTTACGAGCAGTACTTC. Its translation is CASSQEGTSGIYEQYF.

The chain uses TRBV5-5 and TRBJ2-5; D remains unclear. Germline CDR1 and CDR2: SGHKS and YYEKEE (reference sequence). CDR3 length: 13 amino acids. V was trimmed by 1 base and J by 2 bases, leaving 6 bases between them. As DNA, the CDR3 is TGTGCCAGCAGCTTGTCCCTACAAGAGACCCAGTACTTC. Translation: CASSLSLQETQYF.